The rows below give T cell receptor beta chains drawn from one sample of a study of OX40 agonist ivuxolimab in advanced cancers. Assay: immunoSEQ multiplex PCR; the TCRdb copy retains only in-frame clones and omits some. The table records almost 70,000 clones, 86% of them present only once. Sequencing was performed on CD4+ or CD8+ T cells sorted from blood, taken in a trial of the OX40 agonist ivuxolimab. The receptors here all came from an adult with an advanced solid tumor such as melanoma, head and neck, liver or kidney cancer. CDR3s leave out the opening cysteine and the closing phenylalanine or tryptophan. The D gene is left open where the match is weak. Clone size is not always given. Where it is, it says once, few, many or a class for expanded clones.

D gene	clone size	V gene	J gene	CDR3 protein
.	few	TRBV5-5	TRBJ2-4	ASSVVFKNIQY
.	.	TRBV12-5	TRBJ1-5	ASGLVVSSNQPQH
.	.	TRBV28	TRBJ2-7	ASIPGAGEAPIPYEQY
.	.	TRBV6-5	TRBJ1-5	ASSYPMGQPQH
.	few	TRBV27	TRBJ2-5	ASSSGRLRIQETQY
TRBD1	.	TRBV6-4	TRBJ2-1	ASSDWDRGRNEQF
.	.	TRBV28	TRBJ2-1	ASSRGSDNEQF
TRBD2	.	TRBV4-1	.	ASRNLGGGPGDEQY
.	.	TRBV7-2	TRBJ2-3	ASSSPTSTDTQY
.	.	TRBV5-6	TRBJ1-6	ASSLRGFANSPLH
.	.	TRBV7-3	TRBJ2-5	ASSLKRTAGKYQETQY
.	.	TRBV9	TRBJ1-1	ASSVGPDTNLGAF
.	many	TRBV7-8	TRBJ2-7	ASSLLGAEQY
.	.	TRBV11-2	TRBJ2-5	ASSQTPGGETQY
.	.	TRBV6-5	TRBJ1-1	ASSSRKSPMNTEAF
.	.	TRBV7-2	TRBJ2-7	ASSPLEAREEQY
.	.	TRBV7-2	TRBJ2-2	ASSQNRARPTNTGELF